The clone carrying this T cell receptor beta chain was recorded many times. Its antigen is unknown. TCRdb re-derived calls from the multiplex PCR reads in MiXCR, one entry per CDR3 protein. The sample gives 200,000 to 300,000 distinct CDR3 sequences, 30% of which show up once; 1.1% is in the top ten. The lymph nodes were axillary draining lymph nodes from breast cancer patients. The data stem from a study of breast tumors, draining lymph nodes, adjacent tissues. General study findings and limits: Tumor TCR diversity was below lymph nodes but above nontumor tissue.

The CDR3 length is 15 residues. CDR1 and CDR2 from the germline V gene are SGHRS and YFSETQ. Losses at the gene ends were 1 base for V and 2 bases for J; bases not matched to a gene: 1. Sequenced: axillary lymph node tissue. The chain carries TRBV5-1 and TRBJ2-2, with TRBD2 identical over 8 bases. This TCR derives from a female donor with breast cancer. Some clones in this sample may be carry-over from other donors' samples. DNA for the CDR3: TGCGCCAGCAGCTTGACTAGCGGAAACACCGGGGAGCTGTTTTTT. Translation: CASSLTSGNTGELFF. Based on the CDR3 plus reference TRBV5-1 and TRBJ2-2, the full variable domain is KAGVTQTPRYLIKTRGQQVTLSCSPISGHRSVSWYQQTPGQGLQFLFEYFSETQRNKGNFPGRFSGRQFSNSRSEMNVSTLELGDSALYLCASSLTSGNTGELFFGEGSRLTVL.